This paragraph covers one T cell receptor beta chain sequence. The sample belongs to a study of patients and donors after allogeneic stem cell transplantation. TCRdb re-called the RT-PCR reads through MiXCR, storing one row per CDR3 protein. This table has fewer than 200,000 distinct CDR3 sequences, 30% appearing once. Germline V gene lookup returns CDR1 DFQATT and CDR2 SNEGSKA (reference sequence). CDR3 length equals 13 residues. The specimen sequenced was blood, either unsorted or a sorted T cell fraction (not recorded which). This clonotype originated in a human donor who was either an allogeneic HSCT recipient or a stem cell or donor lymphocyte infusion donor (not recorded which). It is not recorded whose cells these are; they may come from a transplant donor. The V call is TRBV20-1, the J call TRBJ1-2; possibly TRBD1 for D (5 bases). CDR3 DNA sequence: TGCAGCTTTGCGACAGAGACTAACTATGGCTACACCTTC. Protein: CSFATETNYGYTF.